This T cell receptor beta chain was found in a study of shared clonotypes between healthy human individuals. The germline gives CDR1 MNHEY, CDR2 SMNVEV (reference sequence). The CDR3 is 17 amino acids. V lost 0 bases, J lost 5 bases, and 18 bases lay in between. Method: immunoSEQ multiplex PCR; TCRdb's copy keeps in-frame clones and lacks some. This table has roughly 2.6 million clones, around 90% appearing once. This receptor was obtained from a man younger than 35 in good health. The sample consisted of naive CD4+ T cells sorted from blood. As to subset: CD45RA+ positively selected. The chain employs TRBV27 and TRBJ2-3, with a possible D match to TRBD2 (7 bases). CDR3 loop: CASSLSAWGGAEDTQYF. CDR3 nucleotide sequence: TGTGCCAGCAGTTTATCGGCTTGGGGGGGGGCGGAAGATACGCAGTATTTT.